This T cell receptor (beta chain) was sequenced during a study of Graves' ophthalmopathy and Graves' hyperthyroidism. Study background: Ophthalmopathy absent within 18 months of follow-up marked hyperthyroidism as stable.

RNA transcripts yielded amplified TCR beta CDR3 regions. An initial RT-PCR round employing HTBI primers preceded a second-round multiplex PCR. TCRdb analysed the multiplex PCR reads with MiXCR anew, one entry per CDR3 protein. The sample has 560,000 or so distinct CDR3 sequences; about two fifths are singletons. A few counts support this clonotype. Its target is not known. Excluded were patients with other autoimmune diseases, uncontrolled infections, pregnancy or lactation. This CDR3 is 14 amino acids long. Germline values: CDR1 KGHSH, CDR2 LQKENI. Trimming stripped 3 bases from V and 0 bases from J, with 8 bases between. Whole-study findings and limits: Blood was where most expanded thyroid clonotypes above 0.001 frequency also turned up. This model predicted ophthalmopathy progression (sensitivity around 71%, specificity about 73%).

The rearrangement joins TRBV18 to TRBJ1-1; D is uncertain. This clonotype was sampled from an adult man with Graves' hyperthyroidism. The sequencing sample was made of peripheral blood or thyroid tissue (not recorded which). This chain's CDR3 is CASSPAWVNTEAFF. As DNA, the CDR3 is TGTGCCAGCTCACCTGCCTGGGTGAACACTGAAGCTTTCTTT.